This TCR beta chain was identified during a study of cytomegalovirus exposure and HLA in healthy donors. This clone has a single count. Antigen: not known. Germline V gene data show CDR1 as GTSNPN and CDR2 as SVGIG (reference sequence). The ends were cut back, 4 bases at V and 5 bases at J, with 15 bases in the middle. CDR3 size: 15 residues. Study outcomes and limitations: High sensitivity and specificity were reportedly achieved when the classifier diagnosed cytomegalovirus status. What a later analysis reportedly showed was that an Asian-associated ancestry cluster had fewer N-insertions than the roughly 670-donor mean.

A multiplex PCR was run with 60 Vbeta primers and 13 Jbeta primers. Clones were read by immunoSEQ multiplex PCR, and TCRdb kept only the in-frame ones, dropping some. The table has 150,000 to 200,000 clones, 60% to 80% seen once. J is TRBJ1-6 and V is TRBV30; weak D call: TRBD1 (5 bases). Material: PBMCs. This receptor was obtained from a man aged 50-60 years in good health and CMV-seropositive. CDR3 region: CAWMGTPLNNSPLHF. CDR3 bases: TGTGCCTGGATGGGGACTCCTCTAAATAATTCACCCCTCCACTTT.